Here is one T cell receptor (beta chain) with its context. Its cognate antigen has yet to be identified. Base qualities were left out, and no much larger clone turns up one base away. Interpreted using the paper, the treatment or condition label stands for: allogeneic hematopoietic cell transplantation with graft depleted of TCRalphabeta T cells and CD19 B cells. The transplant recipients were children given TCRalphabeta/CD19-depleted allogeneic hematopoietic cell grafts. This sample is drawn from a study of T-cell reconstitution after alpha-beta-depleted transplantation in children (dated by TCRdb to about 2016). General notes on the study: Using TCR repertoire profiling, the study followed T-cell immune reconstitution in a quantitative way in children after TCRalphabeta/CD19-depleted allogeneic hematopoietic cell transplantation.

The investigation overall reported the following: In some patients, the high TCRbeta diversity seen at day 60 was put down to recipient T cells and intrathymic progenitors that had survived conditioning. The apparently early alphabetaT-cell count recovery about two months after transplant was reportedly dependent on only several hundred rapidly expanded clones derived from non-depleted graft cells. Over subsequent months, a decline in hyperexpanded clone frequencies was noted, and after one year, T-cell counts and TCRbeta diversity were mostly ascribed to newly produced T cells.

There are 20 amino acids in the CDR3, from cysteine to phenylalanine inclusive. Kept here is only the CDR3 DNA, which spans 60 bases and is read in frame from base 1. CDR1 SGHAT and CDR2 FQNNGV are derived from the germline V gene. Clipping removes 1 base from V and 0 bases from J, with 10 as the unmatched junction base count. Receptors were amplified or captured by PCR. Sequencing took place on an Illumina HiSeq 2500. To normalize quantification of the TCRbeta repertoire, the TCR libraries were built with molecular barcoding that relied on unique molecular identifiers. The public reads were reprocessed in TCRdb via fastp at Q25 and MiXCR, keeping in-frame beta chains. Every distinct CDR3 protein forms one entry, paired with its most common genes and DNA. This sample holds fewer than 500,000 distinct CDR3 sequences; around 46% were observed only once. The leading ten clones occupy roughly a quarter of the sample.

Source: PBMCs, taken before TCRalphabeta/CD19-depleted stem cell transplant. This TCR was sampled from a girl aged 2 to 9 with aplastic anemia, due to receive a stem cell transplant. Here the chain combines TRBV11-2 and TRBJ2-3; TRBD2 agrees with 13 junctional bases. The DNA sequence reads TGTGCCAGCAGCTTAGTGGGGCTGGGACTAGCGGGACGGAGCACAGATACGCAGTATTTT. This translates into CASSLVGLGLAGRSTDTQYF.